This TCR beta chain stems from a study of regulatory T cells in long-lasting Graves disease. The CDR3 length is 14 residues. V was shortened by 0 bases and J by 7 bases, with 12 bases between the two germline ends. CDR1 and CDR2 (germline): MNHEY, SVGEGT. Regarding time point: newly diagnosed GD, antithyroid drugs for less than 3 months. Extracted RNA from PBMCs served as the source of the TCR library. Assembly of TCR beta libraries relied on iRepertoire HTBI primers together with Arm-PCR of CDR3 regions. TCRdb re-analysed the multiplex PCR reads in MiXCR, keeping a single row per CDR3 protein. The table lists 400,000 to 500,000 distinct CDR3 sequences, just under 15% of them singletons. Separately, the same data were catalogued under a study of T cells in Graves' hyperthyroidism and ophthalmopathy.

The V call is TRBV6-2 or TRBV6-3, the J call TRBJ1-2; D is unclear. The specimen was peripheral blood mononuclear cells (PBMCs), collected at new diagnosis, from a patient treated with antithyroid drugs. The TCR was taken from a woman under 40 with Graves disease. CDR3 sequence reads: CASSYSAGSSGYTF. CDR3 DNA sequence: TGTGCCAGCAGTTACTCCGCCGGCAGCTCTGGCTACACCTTC.